Following are 28 T cell receptor beta chains from one sample sequenced in a study of vaccination and CD4 T cells after COVID-19. Specified treatment: approximately 9-day PBMC culture with coronavirus spike peptide pools or control peptides (ViraFEST assay). An Oncomine TCR Beta short-read assay was used to sequence the DNA from cultured CD4+ T cells. TCRdb reanalysed the PCR reads using MiXCR and keeps one entry per CDR3 protein. The sample holds under 15,000 distinct CDR3 sequences, 55% to 65% seen once. Their antigens are not known. The sequencing used CD4+ T cells from blood, cultured in vitro, collected before SARS-CoV-2 vaccination. Receptors were obtained from a human donor who had recovered from COVID-19.

The V call is TRBV6-1, the J call TRBJ2-1; tentative D call: TRBD2 (5 bases). There are 11 residues in the CDR3. Trimming cost V 5 bases and J 10 bases, with 9 bases left between them. CDR1 and CDR2 from the germline V gene are MNHNS and SASEGT. The CDR3 is CASSRPGEQFF. CDR3 DNA sequence: TGTGCCAGCAGTCGACCGGGAGAGCAGTTCTTC.

This clonotype was seen only a few times. The V call is TRBV6-2 or TRBV6-3, the J call TRBJ1-2; no definite D call. The CDR3 is made up of 17 amino acids. V shed 0 bases and J shed 7 bases, with 21 bases lying between them. Per the germline V gene, CDR1 is MNHEY and CDR2 is SVGEGT. The CDR3: CASSYSTYRKVTGGYTF. Here the CDR3 DNA reads TGTGCCAGCAGTTACTCGACATATCGGAAGGTGACGGGTGGCTACACCTTC.

The CDR3 bases are TGTGCCAGCAGCCGCACCGGGACAGGGGTGTCACCCCTCCACTTT. Encoded protein: CASSRTGTGVSPLHF. V gene TRBV7-2 combines with J gene TRBJ1-6, with 10 positions matching TRBD1. The CDR3 has 15 residues. V shed 5 bases, J shed 10 bases, and the junction held 8 bases outside the gene matches. The germline gives CDR1 SGHTA, CDR2 FQGNSA. Based on the CDR3 plus reference TRBV7-2 and TRBJ1-6, the full variable domain is GAGVSQSPSNKVTEKGKDVELRCDPISGHTALYWYRQSLGQGLEFLIYFQGNSAPDKSGLPSDRFSAERTGGSVSTLTIQRTQQEDSAVYLCASSRTGTGVSPLHFGNGTRLTVT.

This clonotype has a handful of counts. Here the CDR3 DNA reads TGTGCCAGCAGTGACTCGCCAGGGGATCAGCCCCAGCATTTT. Residues: CASSDSPGDQPQHF. The rearrangement uses TRBV6-4 and TRBJ1-5; TRBD1 might be the D (6 bases). The germline gives CDR1 MRHNA, CDR2 SNTAGT. Trimming left V 0 bases short and J 5 bases short, with 8 bases between. The CDR3 runs to 14 residues.

The chain combines TRBV6-5 with TRBJ1-6; D gene unclear. CDR3 length: 14 residues. The germline V gene encodes CDR1 MNHEY and CDR2 SVGAGI. The V end lost 0 bases, the J end lost 9 bases, and 9 bases lay between the germline ends. The CDR3 DNA sequence: TGTGCCAGCAGTTACTCGCCTTGGCCTTCACCCCTCCACTTT. Its translation: CASSYSPWPSPLHF.

The J gene is TRBJ2-7, the V gene TRBV12-2; the table assigns TRBD1, which was not confirmed against the DNA. TRBV12-2 is shown as a pseudogene. This CDR3 is built from 14 residues. The CDR3 protein is CASRLPSRGHEQYF. In DNA, the CDR3 is TGTGCAAGTCGCTTACCCTCACGGGGCCACGAGCAGTACTTC.

The genes are TRBV12-3 or TRBV12-4 and TRBJ2-2, with 13 bases fitting TRBD2. The CDR3 is made up of 16 amino acids. V shed 6 bases and J 7 bases; nucleotides not matched to a gene: 8. In DNA, the CDR3 is TGTGCCAGCAGCCCTAGGACTAGCGGGAGAATCGGGGAGCTGTTTTTT. It translates to CASSPRTSGRIGELFF.

This chain connects TRBV7-9 to TRBJ2-2; D is undetermined. The CDR3 has 13 residues. V lost 5 bases to trimming and J lost 3 bases, with 7 bases between them. Germline V gene data show CDR1 as SEHNR and CDR2 as FQNEAQ (reference sequence). Written as DNA, the CDR3 is TGTGCCAGCAGCCCCTTGGACACCGGGGAGCTGTTTTTT. Protein: CASSPLDTGELFF. Looking up the rest from reference TRBV7-9 and TRBJ2-2 gives the full variable domain: DTGVSQNPRHKITKRGQNVTFRCDPISEHNRLYWYRQTLGQGPEFLTYFQNEAQLEKSRLLSDRFSAERPKGSFSTLEIQRTEQGDSAMYLCASSPLDTGELFFGEGSRLTVL.

The V gene is TRBV5-4, the J gene TRBJ2-1, with 14 nucleotides matching TRBD2. Germline lookup yields CDR1 SGHNT and CDR2 YYREEE (reference sequence). The CDR3 is 13 residues long. With 4 bases clipped from V and 12 bases from J, the junction kept 3 bases outside the gene matches. The CDR3 DNA follows: TGTGCCAGCAGCCGACTAGCGGGGGGGAGGCAGTTCTTC. Residues: CASSRLAGGRQFF.

The CDR3 spells CASSLLAVYNEQFF. The CDR3 DNA follows: TGTGCCAGCAGTTTACTAGCGGTTTACAATGAGCAGTTCTTC. The chain couples TRBV27 to TRBJ2-1; the match to TRBD2 covers 7 bases. V lost 2 bases to trimming and J lost 4 bases; unmatched junction nucleotides: 2. CDR1 MNHEY and CDR2 SMNVEV come from the germline V gene (reference sequence). The CDR3 totals 14 residues.

The V call is TRBV4-2, the J call TRBJ2-1; TRBD2 matches 12 bases. Germline lookup yields CDR1 LGHNA and CDR2 YNFKEQ. V lost 0 bases and J lost 15; bases outside the gene matches: 12. This CDR3 contains 16 residues. The CDR3 DNA is TGTGCCAGCAGCCAAGAAAGGCGACTAGCGGGAGTAGTGACGTTCTTC. Amino acid sequence: CASSQERRLAGVVTFF.

The rearrangement links TRBV11-3 to TRBJ2-7; D possibly corresponds to TRBD1 (8 bases). The CDR3 consists of 12 residues. The germline V gene encodes CDR1 SGHNT and CDR2 YENEEA. Deletions cut 5 bases from V and 6 bases from J, with 11 bases between. This chain's CDR3 is CASSHRGGEQYF. CDR3 nucleotide sequence: TGTGCCAGCAGCCACAGGGGGGGCGAGCAGTACTTC. Combining the CDR3 with reference TRBV11-3 and TRBJ2-7 gives the whole variable domain EAGVVQSPRYKIIEKKQPVAFWCNPISGHNTLYWYLQNLGQGPELLIRYENEEAVDDSQLPKDRFSAERLKGVDSTLKIQPAELGDSAVYLCASSHRGGEQYFGPGTRLTVT.

The chain links TRBV7-8 to TRBJ2-3; D might be TRBD2 (5 bases). The CDR3 totals 15 residues. Per the germline V gene, CDR1 is SGHVS and CDR2 is FQNEAQ. V was shortened by 1 base and J by 5 bases, with 13 bases between the two germline ends. CDR3: CASSLEGLALDTQYF. CDR3 DNA: TGTGCCAGCAGCTTAGAGGGCCTAGCCCTAGATACGCAGTATTTT. The full variable domain, its missing parts supplied by reference TRBV7-8 and TRBJ2-3, is GAGVSQSPRYKVAKRGQDVALRCDPISGHVSLFWYQQALGQGPEFLTYFQNEAQLDKSGLPSDRFFAERPEGSVSTLKIQRTQQEDSAVYLCASSLEGLALDTQYFGPGTRLTVL.

This chain connects TRBV19 to TRBJ1-5; TRBD1 matches at 10 bases. Trimming cost V 10 bases and J 5 bases; bases outside gene matches: 11. This CDR3 is 15 amino acids long. Per germline, CDR1 LNHDA and CDR2 SQIVND (reference sequence). CDR3 nucleotides: TGTGCCACCAACTCGGGACAGGGGATCTATCAGCCCCAGCATTTT. Translation gives CATNSGQGIYQPQHF. Together with reference TRBV19 and TRBJ1-5, the CDR3 gives the full variable domain: DGGITQSPKYLFRKEGQNVTLSCEQNLNHDAMYWYRQDPGQGLRLIYYSQIVNDFQKGDIAEGYSVSREKKESFPLTVTSAQKNPTAFYLCATNSGQGIYQPQHFGDGTRLSIL.

The rearrangement links TRBV4-1 to TRBJ2-7, with TRBD2 as a possible D gene (6 bases). Trimming removed 0 bases from V and 3 bases from J, with 21 bases in between. Per the germline V gene, CDR1 is MGHRA and CDR2 is YSYEKL. CDR3 length equals 18 residues. CDR3 nucleotide sequence: TGCGCCAGCAGCCAAGATAACATCCGTGGGGACTGGAACTACGAGCAGTACTTC. Protein sequence: CASSQDNIRGDWNYEQYF.

The V and J genes are TRBV6-2 or TRBV6-3 and TRBJ1-5, with D possibly matching TRBD1 (5 bases). Germline CDR1 reads MNHEY; CDR2 reads SVGEGT. V was shortened by 7 bases and J by 0 bases, with 13 bases between the two germline ends. The CDR3 sequence is 15 residues long. Here the CDR3 reads CASTGDSYSNQPQHF. The DNA of the CDR3 is TGTGCCAGCACGGGAGACAGCTATAGCAATCAGCCCCAGCATTTT.

This chain links TRBV20-1 with TRBJ1-5; no clear D. Trimming left V 0 bases short and J 0 bases short, with 12 bases between. Per germline, CDR1 DFQATT and CDR2 SNEGSKA (reference sequence). This CDR3 spans 16 amino acids. CDR3 bases: TGCAGTGCTAGAGATCGCCGGTTTTATAGCAATCAGCCCCAGCATTTT. Residues: CSARDRRFYSNQPQHF.

The genes are TRBV6-1 and TRBJ1-6, with 7 bases fitting TRBD1. Germline V gives CDR1 MNHNS, CDR2 SASEGT. The CDR3 spans 13 residues. V lost 6 bases to trimming and J lost 7 bases; unmatched junction nucleotides: 3. The DNA of the CDR3 is TGTGCCAGCAGGGACAGGAGAAATTCACCCCTCCACTTT. Encoded protein: CASRDRRNSPLHF.

This chain uses TRBV20-1 with TRBJ1-5, with D uncertain. Germline-derived CDR1 and CDR2 are DFQATT and SNEGSKA (reference sequence). Trimming took off 0 bases at V and 8 bases at J, with 11 bases between the two ends. There are 13 residues in the CDR3. DNA for the CDR3: TGCAGTGCTAGAGATCCTGGCTCAAAGCCCCAGCATTTT. Its translation: CSARDPGSKPQHF.

V gene TRBV11-3 combines with J gene TRBJ2-7, with 8 bases fitting TRBD2. The germline V gene encodes CDR1 SGHNT and CDR2 YENEEA. V trimming: 3 bases; J trimming: 5 bases; junction bases outside the gene matches: 9. CDR3 length equals 15 residues. This CDR3 reads CASSFLSGRGDEQYF. CDR3 in DNA: TGTGCCAGCAGCTTCTTAAGCGGGAGAGGAGACGAGCAGTACTTC.

The chain combines TRBV28 with TRBJ1-2; D gene uncertain. The CDR3 is 13 amino acids. The V end lost 7 bases, the J end lost 3 bases, and 12 bases lay between the germline ends. Germline values: CDR1 MDHEN, CDR2 SYDVKM. The CDR3 DNA reads TGTGCCAGCATAAACTCCGGAGACTATGGCTACACCTTC. This codes for CASINSGDYGYTF.

The V gene is TRBV11-3, the J gene TRBJ2-1; TRBD1 aligns across 9 bases. CDR1 and CDR2 (germline): SGHNT, YENEEA. The ends lost 6 bases at V and 8 bases at J; junction bases unmatched: 14. CDR3 length: 16 residues. The CDR3 DNA follows: TGTGCCAGCAGTCCTCCCGCGGGACAGGGCTTACATGAGCAGTTCTTC. This translates into CASSPPAGQGLHEQFF.

J is TRBJ2-7 and V is TRBV4-1; the D is unclear. Germline V gene lookup returns CDR1 MGHRA and CDR2 YSYEKL. V lost 2 bases to trimming and J lost 1 base, with 15 bases between them. The CDR3 has 16 amino acids. The CDR3 spells CASSQPDRVGSYEQYF. The DNA of the CDR3 is TGCGCCAGCAGCCAACCTGACCGTGTTGGGTCCTACGAGCAGTACTTC.

A note on this clonotype: One end of the junction varies from germline; a read error may be responsible. The CDR3 protein is CASSLVGQGGMNTEAFF. The DNA for the CDR3 is TGTGCCAGCAGCTTAGTCGGCCAGGGGGGGATGAACACTGAGGCTTTCTTT. The genes are TRBV7-2 and TRBJ1-1, with 7 bases that match TRBD1. The germline CDR1 and CDR2 sequences are SGHTA and FQGNSA. The length of the CDR3 is 17 residues.

This clonotype is categorized as medium-sized (0.01 to 0.1%). V and J are TRBV20-1 and TRBJ1-6; D is unclear. The CDR3 consists of 17 residues. The germline CDR1 and CDR2 sequences are DFQATT and SNEGSKA (reference sequence). Trimming cost V 0 bases and J 0 bases, with 12 bases left between them. CDR3 sequence reads: CSARDSARFSYNSPLHF. Written as DNA, the CDR3 is TGCAGTGCTAGAGATTCGGCCAGATTCTCCTATAATTCACCCCTCCACTTT.

The chain uses TRBV4-1 and TRBJ1-1, with no clear D. The CDR3 sequence is 18 residues long. The V and J ends lost 0 bases and 6 bases respectively, with 23 bases between them. CDR1 and CDR2 (germline): MGHRA, YSYEKL. The CDR3 protein is CASSQDPAASDKLAEAFF. CDR3 nucleotide sequence: TGCGCCAGCAGCCAAGACCCCGCGGCGTCAGACAAGCTAGCTGAAGCTTTCTTT.

This clonotype has only a few counts. The chain has TRBV9 and TRBJ1-2; 8 bases are shared with TRBD1. The CDR3 consists of 16 residues. The germline V gene has CDR1 SGDLS and CDR2 YYNGEE. V lost 0 bases to trimming and J lost 3 bases; unmatched junction nucleotides: 7. This chain's CDR3 is CASSVAWTGMDYGYTF. The CDR3 DNA is TGTGCCAGCAGCGTAGCTTGGACAGGGATGGACTATGGCTACACCTTC.

The chain links TRBV27 to TRBJ2-7, with a possible D match to TRBD2 (7 bases). CDR1 and CDR2 (germline): MNHEY, SMNVEV (reference sequence). CDR3 length: 15 amino acids. V was cut by 6 bases and J by 1 base, with 16 bases left in between. The CDR3 region is CASRAPRGPSYEQYF. CDR3 sequence (DNA): TGTGCCAGCAGGGCCCCGCGGGGGCCGTCCTACGAGCAGTACTTC.